This TCR beta chain was sequenced for a study of Ad26.COV2.S vaccination and SARS-CoV-2 variants (dated by TCRdb to 2020 to 2023). Describing the broader study: Vaccine-arm donors came from COV1001, a multicentre, randomized, double-blind, placebo-controlled phase I-IIa trial of Ad26.COV2.S in healthy adults. Throughout the experiments and outcome assessment, investigators stayed blinded to trial group allocation. Ad26.COV2.S was given intramuscularly at 5x10^10 or 1x10^11 viral particles, as a single shot or as two shots 56 days apart. Trial participants were randomized into five groups of five: low-dose or high-dose Ad26.COV2.S given once or twice, or placebo on both occasions. A total of roughly 32 samples were included in the TCR-sequenced set, comprising approximately 20 Ad26.COV2.S vaccine recipients, 5 placebo recipients and 8 SARS-CoV-2 convalescent individuals. TCRbeta repertoire sequencing served as the tool for gauging how specific and how broad the SARS-CoV-2-reactive T cell receptors were following Ad26.COV2.S vaccination. What the study reported, not specific to this receptor: Comparable non-spike TCR breadth was observed between vaccine and placebo recipients, consistent with only spike being contained in the vaccine. According to the authors, total T cell responses may have been underestimated by the TCR breadth and depth analyses. The study was not powered to compare responses between vaccine doses or regimens. After vaccination, spike-specific CD8+ and CD4+ T cell responses were reported to show substantial breadth. Ad26.COV2.S recipients had higher spike-specific TCR breadth than placebo recipients (P = 0.0014).

As for this clone: Its antigen has not been determined. Base-call qualities are not available, and no considerably larger clone is one nucleotide away.

The sample's treatment or condition label, in plain terms: roughly 18 received Ad26.COV2.S at low or high dose, single or two shots; several received placebo; per-sample allocation not given. For vaccine and placebo recipients, repertoires were sequenced using samples collected on day 63 after the first injection. In Cohort 1b, about two dozen adults aged 18-55 years were enrolled at a single site in Boston, USA, between 29 July and 7 August 2020. As a vaccine, Ad26.COV2.S was a replication-incompetent adenovirus type 26 vector that expressed a prefusion-stabilized SARS-CoV-2 spike protein derived from the original Wuhan strain. The CDR3 goes from the cysteine to the phenylalanine over 15 residues. The retained sequence is limited to the CDR3, 45 bases, with the frame set at the first base. V and J are truncated by 2 bases and 0 bases respectively, leaving an intervening sequence of 8 bases. Per the germline V gene, MNHNS is the CDR1 and SASEGT is the CDR2.

The immunoSEQ Assay was used to sequence TCRbeta CDR3 regions. After extraction, genomic DNA underwent amplification by bias-controlled multiplex PCR, followed by high-throughput sequencing. The source study handled its data this way. To quantify the absolute abundance of every unique TCRbeta CDR3 region, sequences were collapsed and filtered. T cell fraction was estimated by normalizing TCRbeta template counts to usable DNA, which was measured by amplifying reference genes present in all nucleated cells. Repertoire TCRs were annotated as SARS-CoV-2-specific by exact matching of V gene, CDR3 amino acid sequence and J gene to a known reactive TCR set. The reference SARS-CoV-2 TCR set was obtained from MIRA and was filtered for enrichment in COVID-19-positive ImmuneCODE repertoires, whereby public or cross-reactive TCRs were removed. Drawing on the MIRA antigens, annotated TCRs were analysed further at the level of specific ORF or position within ORF. Depth was the summed frequency of annotated unique rearrangements, while breadth was defined as annotated unique rearrangements over total unique productive rearrangements. TCR breadth was compared between groups using two-sided Wilcoxon rank-sum tests. TCRdb limited this immuneACCESS table to in-frame rearrangements with V and J called. A share of clones is missing; checked studies link under half to unresolved V genes, and the rest is unexplained. That table is the source of V, J and clone size, and D and trimming were worked out from the DNA. The sample table records 200,000 to 250,000 clones; approximately 87% of these occur just once. Together, the top ten hold around 10% of the sample.

The sample here was peripheral blood, taken in a trial of Ad26.COV2.S vaccine versus placebo. The receptor was isolated from a person aged 18-65 years who received the Ad26.COV2.S COVID-19 vaccine or a placebo. The rearranged chain carries TRBV6-1 and TRBJ1-3, with the D gene too uncertain to name. For the CDR3, the sequence is CASSEQLHSGNTIYF. Read as DNA, the sequence is TGTGCCAGCAGTGAACAGTTACACTCTGGAAACACCATATATTTT.